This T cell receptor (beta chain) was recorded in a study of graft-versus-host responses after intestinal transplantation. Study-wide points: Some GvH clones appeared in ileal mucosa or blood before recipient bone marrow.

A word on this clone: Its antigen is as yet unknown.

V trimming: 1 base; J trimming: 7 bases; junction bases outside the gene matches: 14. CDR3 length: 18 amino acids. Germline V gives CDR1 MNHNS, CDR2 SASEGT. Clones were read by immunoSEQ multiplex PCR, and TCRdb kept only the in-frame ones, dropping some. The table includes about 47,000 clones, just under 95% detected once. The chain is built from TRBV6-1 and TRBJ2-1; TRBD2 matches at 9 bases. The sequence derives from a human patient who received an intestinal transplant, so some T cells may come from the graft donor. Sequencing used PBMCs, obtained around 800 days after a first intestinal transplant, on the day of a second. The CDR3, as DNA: TGTGCCAGCAGTGAAGAGGCCGCGGGACTAGCCCCCCGGAATGAGCAGTTCTTC. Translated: CASSEEAAGLAPRNEQFF.